This entry lists 14 T cell receptor beta chains sequenced from one sample in a study of cytomegalovirus exposure and HLA in healthy donors. Use of 60 Vbeta and 13 Jbeta primers characterized the PCR. The protocol was immunoSEQ multiplex PCR, while the TCRdb copy is restricted to in-frame clones and leaves out a portion. The sample contains about 130,000 clones, around 71% of which appear only once. Sequencing used PBMCs. The receptors shown here come from a woman aged 60-70 years in good health and CMV-seropositive.

This chain links TRBV2 with TRBJ1-1, with TRBD1 matching 7 bases. The CDR3 sequence is 14 residues long. The J segment lost 3 bases and the V segment lost 3 bases, leaving 4 bases of the junction unmatched. Per germline, CDR1 SNHLY and CDR2 FYNNEI. In nucleotides, the CDR3 is TGTGCCAGCAGTGACGTGCAGGGGGACACTGAAGCTTTCTTT. Its translation: CASSDVQGDTEAFF.

The rearrangement joins TRBV2 to TRBJ1-4; 10 bases agree with TRBD1. This CDR3 is 15 amino acids long. Trimming cost V 7 bases and J 5 bases; bases outside gene matches: 7. CDR1 and CDR2 (germline): SNHLY, FYNNEI. The chain's CDR3 is CASIEGGQGNEKLFF. The CDR3 DNA is TGTGCCAGCATCGAAGGGGGACAGGGGAATGAAAAACTGTTTTTT.

In this sample, this clone turned up a few times. The chain carries TRBV5-6 and TRBJ1-1, with no clear D. Trimming cost V 0 bases and J 6 bases, with 9 bases left between them. This CDR3 comprises 13 residues. In germline, CDR1 is SGHDT, CDR2 YYEEEE. CDR3 amino acids: CASSLGGVAEAFF. The CDR3 nucleotides are TGTGCCAGCAGCTTGGGCGGGGTAGCTGAAGCTTTCTTT.

V is TRBV19 and J is TRBJ2-2; 7 bases line up with TRBD1. The junction had 9 bases not matched to a gene; V was cut back by 7 bases and J by 1 base. This CDR3 region has 16 residues. CDR1 and CDR2 (germline): LNHDA, SQIVND (reference sequence). Written as DNA, the CDR3 is TGTGCCAGTATCCATAGGACAGGCTTGAACACCGGGGAGCTGTTTTTT. Translating gives CASIHRTGLNTGELFF.

The table lists this clone with a few counts. The chain links TRBV29-1 to TRBJ2-1, with 8 nucleotides matching TRBD2. CDR1 and CDR2 (germline): SQVTM, ANQGSEA. The V segment lost 5 bases and the J segment 6 bases; nucleotides outside the gene matches: 6. The CDR3 extends over 13 amino acids. The CDR3 DNA follows: TGCAGCGTTCGGGGGGGCGCCTCCAATGAGCAGTTCTTC. Translating it yields CSVRGGASNEQFF.

The CDR3 DNA reads as TGTGCCAGCAGCCTGCATGGTGATAGTCGGGACACTGAAGCTTTCTTT. Residues: CASSLHGDSRDTEAFF. J is TRBJ1-1 and V is TRBV7-9, with unresolved D. Trimming cost V 5 bases and J 3 bases, with 19 bases left between them. The CDR3 spans 16 residues. Looked up from germline, CDR1 is SEHNR and CDR2 is FQNEAQ (reference sequence).

This clone has just a few counts. The V gene is TRBV6-5, the J gene TRBJ1-1; D is undetermined. Germline V gives CDR1 MNHEY, CDR2 SVGAGI. CDR3 length: 12 residues. V was shortened by 11 bases and J by 1 base, with 11 bases between the two germline ends. Written as DNA, the CDR3 is TGTGCCGTAGGCCGCGGGAACACTGAAGCTTTCTTT. This translates into CAVGRGNTEAFF.

J is TRBJ2-3 and V is TRBV28; 7 bases are a match to TRBD1. CDR3 length: 12 amino acids. Germline V lookup: CDR1 MDHEN, CDR2 SYDVKM. V lost 6 bases and J lost 4; bases outside the gene matches: 1. The CDR3: CASRGGADTQYF. The CDR3 bases are TGTGCCAGCAGAGGGGGCGCAGATACGCAGTATTTT.

The V and J genes are TRBV6-1 and TRBJ1-5; the match to TRBD1 covers 8 bases. V was pared by 11 bases and J by 3 bases, with 6 bases of the junction left unmatched. CDR3 length equals 13 residues. Germline V CDR1 and CDR2: MNHNS, SASEGT. The CDR3 is CAGGQDNNQPQHF. For the CDR3, the DNA is TGTGCCGGGGGACAGGACAACAATCAGCCCCAGCATTTT.

V gene TRBV5-1 combines with J gene TRBJ1-4, with TRBD1 as a possible D gene (5 bases). Germline lookup yields CDR1 SGHRS and CDR2 YFSETQ. This CDR3 has 15 amino acids. Trimming stripped 5 bases from V and 6 bases from J, with 17 bases between. The CDR3 sequence is CASREPGTGDEKLFF. CDR3 in DNA: TGCGCCAGCAGGGAGCCCGGGACGGGGGATGAAAAACTGTTTTTT.

The J gene is TRBJ1-2, the V gene TRBV5-1, with 12 bases identical to TRBD1. The junction had 8 bases not matched to a gene; V was cut back by 4 bases and J by 4 bases. CDR3 length equals 16 residues. Germline V gives CDR1 SGHRS, CDR2 YFSETQ. The CDR3 coding sequence is TGCGCCAGCAGCGACGGGACAGGGGGCCTTGTCTATGGCTACACCTTC. It translates to CASSDGTGGLVYGYTF.

In its sample, this clone was seen a few times. The gene calls are TRBV5-1 and TRBJ2-7, with TRBD2 matching over 7 bases. V gave up 0 bases and J gave up 1 base; unmatched junction bases: 13. Germline loops: CDR1 SGHRS, CDR2 YFSETQ. The CDR3 sequence is 18 residues long. The DNA for the CDR3 is TGCGCCAGCAGCTTGGGATGGGTTCAGAGCGGGGAATCCTACGAGCAGTACTTC. Protein: CASSLGWVQSGESYEQYF.

This clone has a single count. The chain carries TRBV5-1 and TRBJ1-1; TRBD1 might be the D (6 bases). The CDR3 extends over 14 amino acids. CDR1 is SGHRS, CDR2 YFSETQ, per germline. Trimming cost V 1 base and J 1 base, with 8 bases left between them. The CDR3 reads CASSLMGANTEAFF. The CDR3 nucleotides read TGCGCCAGCAGCTTGATGGGGGCGAACACTGAAGCTTTCTTT.

The V call is TRBV5-1, the J call TRBJ1-4, with D possibly TRBD1 on 5 matching bases. Germline CDR1 reads SGHRS; CDR2 reads YFSETQ. V gave up 0 bases and J gave up 3 bases, with 6 bases separating them. The CDR3 covers 14 residues. CDR3 bases: TGCGCCAGCAGCTTGGGGGGGGCTAATGAAAAACTGTTTTTT. Its translation is CASSLGGANEKLFF.